The following is a T cell receptor beta chain sequence with its context. Its cognate antigen is unknown. The data were taken from a study of vaccination effects on CD4 cells after COVID-19. The V and J ends lost 3 bases and 4 bases, in that order; junction bases with no gene match: 3. The CDR3 covers 15 residues. CDR1 and CDR2 (germline): SGHKS, YYEKEE (reference sequence). Clones were read by immunoSEQ multiplex PCR, and TCRdb kept only the in-frame ones, dropping some. The sample yields 57,000 or so clones, approximately 72% seen once. Researchers isolated CD4+ T cells once approximately ten days of culture had elapsed. Every participant took two doses of the BNT162b2 or mRNA-1273 vaccine. Nucleocapsid antibody tests were negative, and the vaccine recipients had no prior SARS-CoV-2 infection. Cultures had half their medium replaced with IL-2 medium on days 3 and 7.

This sequence was found in a human donor who received a COVID-19 vaccine. The chain combines TRBV5-5 with TRBJ2-1; 11 bases match TRBD1. This material consisted of CD4+ T cells from PBMCs cultured without peptide, taken after COVID-19 vaccination. CDR3 nucleotides: TGTGCCAGCAGCTCGGGACAGGGGGTATACAATGAGCAGTTCTTC. Translated: CASSSGQGVYNEQFF.